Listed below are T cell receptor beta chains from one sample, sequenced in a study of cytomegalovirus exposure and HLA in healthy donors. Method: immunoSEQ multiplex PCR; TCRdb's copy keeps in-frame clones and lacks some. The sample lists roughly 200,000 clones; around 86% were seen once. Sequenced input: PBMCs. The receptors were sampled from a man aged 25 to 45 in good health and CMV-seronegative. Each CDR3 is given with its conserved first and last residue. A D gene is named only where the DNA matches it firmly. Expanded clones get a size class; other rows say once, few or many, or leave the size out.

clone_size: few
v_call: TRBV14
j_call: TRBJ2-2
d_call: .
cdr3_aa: CASSQEIAGELFF
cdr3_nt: TGTGCCAGCAGCCAAGAAATAGCCGGGGAGCTGTTTTTT

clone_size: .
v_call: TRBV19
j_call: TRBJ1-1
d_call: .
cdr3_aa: CASSIPGWNTEAFF
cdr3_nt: TGTGCCAGTAGTATACCAGGGTGGAACACTGAAGCTTTCTTT

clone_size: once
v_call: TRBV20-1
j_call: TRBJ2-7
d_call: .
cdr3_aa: CSARGGYEQYF
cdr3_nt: TGCAGTGCTAGAGGGGGCTACGAGCAGTACTTC

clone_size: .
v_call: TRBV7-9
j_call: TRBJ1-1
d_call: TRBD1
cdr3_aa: CASSLVTRGYTEAFF
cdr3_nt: TGTGCCAGCAGCTTAGTCACCAGGGGGTACACTGAAGCTTTCTTT

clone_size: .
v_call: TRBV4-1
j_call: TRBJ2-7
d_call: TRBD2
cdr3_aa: CASSQDRSGVAGLSYEQYF
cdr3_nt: TGCGCCAGCAGCCAAGATCGATCAGGAGTAGCGGGGCTCTCCTACGAGCAGTACTTC

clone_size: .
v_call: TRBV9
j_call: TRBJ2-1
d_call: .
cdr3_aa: CASSVARGNEQFF
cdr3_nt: TGTGCCAGCAGCGTAGCGCGGGGCAATGAGCAGTTCTTC

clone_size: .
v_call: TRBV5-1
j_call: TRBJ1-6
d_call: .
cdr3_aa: CASSLAPRGADNSPLHF
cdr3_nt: TGCGCCAGCAGCTTGGCCCCCCGGGGGGCAGATAATTCACCCCTCCACTTT

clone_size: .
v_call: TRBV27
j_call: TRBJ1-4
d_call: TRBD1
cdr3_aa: CASTFRGRTSEKLFF
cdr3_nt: TGTGCCAGCACTTTCAGGGGGCGTACAAGTGAAAAACTGTTTTTT

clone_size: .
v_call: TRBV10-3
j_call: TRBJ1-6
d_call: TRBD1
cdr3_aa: CAISEGTGRDSPLHF
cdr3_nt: TGTGCCATCAGTGAGGGGACAGGGAGGGATTCACCCCTCCACTTT

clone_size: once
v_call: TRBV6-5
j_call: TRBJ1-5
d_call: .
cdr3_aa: CASSPLNQPQHF
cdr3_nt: TGTGCCAGCAGTCCCCTCAATCAGCCCCAGCATTTT

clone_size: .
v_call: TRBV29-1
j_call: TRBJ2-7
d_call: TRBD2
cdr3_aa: CSAVTSGDLYEQYF
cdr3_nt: TGCAGCGCCGTGACTAGCGGGGATCTCTACGAGCAGTACTTC

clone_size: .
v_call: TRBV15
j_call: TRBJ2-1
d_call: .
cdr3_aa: CATSGDRLNHNEQFF
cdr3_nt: TGTGCCACCAGCGGCGACAGACTTAACCACAATGAGCAGTTCTTC

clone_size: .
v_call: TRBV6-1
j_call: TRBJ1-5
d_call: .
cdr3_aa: CASSPQTGGQPQHF
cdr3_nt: TGTGCCAGCAGCCCGCAGACAGGAGGACAGCCCCAGCATTTT

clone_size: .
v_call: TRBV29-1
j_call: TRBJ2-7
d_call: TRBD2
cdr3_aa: CSVVGTSGTLAYF
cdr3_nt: TGCAGCGTTGTTGGGACTAGCGGGACCCTGGCGTACTTC

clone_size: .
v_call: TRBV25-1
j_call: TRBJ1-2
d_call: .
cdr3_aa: CASSRGGGYGYTF
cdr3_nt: TGTGCCAGCAGCCGGGGCGGGGGATATGGCTACACCTTC

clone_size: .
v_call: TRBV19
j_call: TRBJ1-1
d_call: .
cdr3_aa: CASSSRQENTEAFF
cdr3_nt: TGTGCCAGTAGTTCAAGACAGGAGAACACTGAAGCTTTCTTT

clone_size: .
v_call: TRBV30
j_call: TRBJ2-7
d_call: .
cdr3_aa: CAWSVTTPYEQYF
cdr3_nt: TGTGCCTGGAGTGTAACGACACCCTACGAGCAGTACTTC

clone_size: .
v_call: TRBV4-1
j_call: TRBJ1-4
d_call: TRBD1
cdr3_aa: CASSQTGVGEKLFF
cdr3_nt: TGCGCCAGCAGCCAGACAGGGGTTGGCGAAAAACTGTTTTTT

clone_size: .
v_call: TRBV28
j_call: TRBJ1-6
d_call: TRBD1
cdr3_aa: CASRLTGAGSPLHF
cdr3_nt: TGTGCCAGCAGACTGACAGGGGCGGGTTCACCCCTCCACTTT

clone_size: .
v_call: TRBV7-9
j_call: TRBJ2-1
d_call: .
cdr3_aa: CASSLGIGPVDEQFF
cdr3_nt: TGTGCCAGCAGCCTCGGGATCGGCCCGGTAGATGAGCAGTTCTTC

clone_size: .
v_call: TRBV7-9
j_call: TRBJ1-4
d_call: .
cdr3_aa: CASSLTGRTNEKLFF
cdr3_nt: TGTGCCAGCAGCCTCACGGGGAGAACTAATGAAAAACTGTTTTTT

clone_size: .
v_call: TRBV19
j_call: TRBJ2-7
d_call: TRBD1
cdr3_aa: CASSIASGGISYEQYF
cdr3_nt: TGTGCCAGTAGTATAGCCTCAGGGGGCATCTCCTACGAGCAGTACTTC

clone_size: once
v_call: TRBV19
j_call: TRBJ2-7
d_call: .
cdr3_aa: CASSINRVSYEQYF
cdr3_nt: TGTGCCAGTAGTATAAACAGGGTCTCCTACGAGCAGTACTTC

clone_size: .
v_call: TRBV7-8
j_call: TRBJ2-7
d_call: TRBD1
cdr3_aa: CASSARRVLRDRVFYEQYF
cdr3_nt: TGTGCCAGCAGCGCCCGACGGGTGTTACGGGACAGGGTCTTCTACGAGCAGTACTTC

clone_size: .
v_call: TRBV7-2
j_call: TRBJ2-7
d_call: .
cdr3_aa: CASSLGTAVVPGEQYF
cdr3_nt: TGTGCCAGCAGCTTGGGAACAGCAGTAGTACCGGGGGAGCAGTACTTC

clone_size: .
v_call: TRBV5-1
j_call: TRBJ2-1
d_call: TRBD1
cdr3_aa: CASSIGQVDNEQFF
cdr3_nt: TGCGCCAGCAGCATCGGACAGGTTGACAATGAGCAGTTCTTC

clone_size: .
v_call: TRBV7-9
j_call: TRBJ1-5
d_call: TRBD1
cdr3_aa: CASSSGQGGQPQHF
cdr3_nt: TGTGCCAGCAGCTCAGGACAGGGTGGTCAGCCCCAGCATTTT

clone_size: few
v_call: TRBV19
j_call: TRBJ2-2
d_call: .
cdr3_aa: CASRAGPNTGELFF
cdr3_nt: TGTGCCAGTAGGGCGGGGCCGAACACCGGGGAGCTGTTTTTT

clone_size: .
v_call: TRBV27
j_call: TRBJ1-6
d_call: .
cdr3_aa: CASSLTDNSPLHF
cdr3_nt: TGTGCCAGCAGTTTGACAGATAATTCACCCCTCCACTTT

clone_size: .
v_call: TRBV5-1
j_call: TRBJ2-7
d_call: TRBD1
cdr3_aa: CASSLDPGTGVEQYF
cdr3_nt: TGCGCCAGCAGCTTAGATCCCGGGACAGGGGTCGAGCAGTACTTC

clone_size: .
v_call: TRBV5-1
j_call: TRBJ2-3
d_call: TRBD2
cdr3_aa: CASSSGLDTDTQYF
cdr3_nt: TGCGCCAGCAGCTCGGGACTAGACACAGATACGCAGTATTTT

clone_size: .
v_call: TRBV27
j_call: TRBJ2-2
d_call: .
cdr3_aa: CAASWGPTGELFF
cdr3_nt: TGTGCCGCCTCATGGGGGCCCACCGGGGAGCTGTTTTTT

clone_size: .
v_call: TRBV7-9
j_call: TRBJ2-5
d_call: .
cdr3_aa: CASSLDRGKETQYF
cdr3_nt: TGTGCCAGCAGCTTAGATCGGGGAAAGGAGACCCAGTACTTC

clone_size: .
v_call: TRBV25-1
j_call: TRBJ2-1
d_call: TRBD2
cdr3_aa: CASSAAGGNEQFF
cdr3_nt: TGTGCCAGCTCTGCGGCGGGGGGCAATGAGCAGTTCTTC

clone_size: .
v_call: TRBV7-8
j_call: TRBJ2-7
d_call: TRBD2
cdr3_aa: CASSLEASGILSYEQYF
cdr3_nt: TGTGCCAGCAGCTTAGAGGCTAGCGGGATCCTCTCCTACGAGCAGTACTTC

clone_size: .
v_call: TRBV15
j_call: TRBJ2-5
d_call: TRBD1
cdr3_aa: CAIGVTGGRTETQYF
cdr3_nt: TGTGCCATCGGAGTGACAGGGGGCCGAACGGAGACCCAGTACTTC

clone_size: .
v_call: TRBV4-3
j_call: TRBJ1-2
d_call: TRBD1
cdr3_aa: CASSQGRTGVGYTF
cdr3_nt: TGCGCCAGCAGCCAAGGGCGGACAGGTGTCGGCTACACCTTC

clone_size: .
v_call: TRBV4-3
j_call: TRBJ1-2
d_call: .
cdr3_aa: CASSQDPQGRNGYTF
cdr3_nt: TGCGCCAGCAGCCAAGATCCCCAGGGGAGAAATGGCTACACCTTC

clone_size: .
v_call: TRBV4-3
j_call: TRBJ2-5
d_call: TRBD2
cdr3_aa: CASSQDLAGEYQETQYF
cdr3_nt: TGCGCCAGTAGCCAAGACCTAGCGGGGGAGTACCAAGAGACCCAGTACTTC

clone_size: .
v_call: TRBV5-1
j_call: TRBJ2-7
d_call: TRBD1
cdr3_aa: CASSLVTGSGHEQYF
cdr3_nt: TGCGCCAGCAGCTTGGTGACAGGGTCGGGACACGAGCAGTACTTC

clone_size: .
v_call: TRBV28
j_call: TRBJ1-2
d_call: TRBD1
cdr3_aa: CASGNSQGNPGYTF
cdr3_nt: TGTGCCAGCGGTAATTCACAGGGGAACCCTGGCTACACCTTC

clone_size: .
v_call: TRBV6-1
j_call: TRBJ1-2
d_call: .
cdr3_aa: CASREQGFSYTF
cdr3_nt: TGTGCCAGCAGGGAACAGGGATTTAGCTACACCTTC

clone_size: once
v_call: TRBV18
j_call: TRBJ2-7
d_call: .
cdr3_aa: CASSQADTSSYEQYF
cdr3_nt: TGTGCCAGCTCTCAGGCGGACACGAGTTCCTACGAGCAGTACTTC

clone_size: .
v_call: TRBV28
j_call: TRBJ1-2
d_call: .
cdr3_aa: CASSFRGNLRYGYTF
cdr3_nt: TGTGCCAGCAGTTTCCGGGGGAATTTACGCTATGGCTACACCTTC

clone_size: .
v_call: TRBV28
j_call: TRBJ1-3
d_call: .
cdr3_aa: CASSLGEGTGNTIYF
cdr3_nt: TGTGCCAGCAGTTTGGGGGAGGGGACTGGAAACACCATATATTTT

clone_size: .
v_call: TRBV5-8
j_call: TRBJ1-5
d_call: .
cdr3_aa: CASSRRPTWGGVGNQPQHF
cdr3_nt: TGTGCCAGCAGCCGACGGCCCACGTGGGGGGGGGTGGGAAATCAGCCCCAGCATTTT

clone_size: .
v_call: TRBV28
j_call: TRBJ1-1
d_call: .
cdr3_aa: CASSWEGVSGTEAFF
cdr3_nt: TGTGCCAGCAGTTGGGAAGGGGTTTCGGGCACTGAAGCTTTCTTT

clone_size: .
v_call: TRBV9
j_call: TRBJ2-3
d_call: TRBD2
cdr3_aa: CASSVVSGSSDTQYF
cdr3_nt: TGTGCCAGCAGCGTAGTTAGCGGGTCCTCAGATACGCAGTATTTT